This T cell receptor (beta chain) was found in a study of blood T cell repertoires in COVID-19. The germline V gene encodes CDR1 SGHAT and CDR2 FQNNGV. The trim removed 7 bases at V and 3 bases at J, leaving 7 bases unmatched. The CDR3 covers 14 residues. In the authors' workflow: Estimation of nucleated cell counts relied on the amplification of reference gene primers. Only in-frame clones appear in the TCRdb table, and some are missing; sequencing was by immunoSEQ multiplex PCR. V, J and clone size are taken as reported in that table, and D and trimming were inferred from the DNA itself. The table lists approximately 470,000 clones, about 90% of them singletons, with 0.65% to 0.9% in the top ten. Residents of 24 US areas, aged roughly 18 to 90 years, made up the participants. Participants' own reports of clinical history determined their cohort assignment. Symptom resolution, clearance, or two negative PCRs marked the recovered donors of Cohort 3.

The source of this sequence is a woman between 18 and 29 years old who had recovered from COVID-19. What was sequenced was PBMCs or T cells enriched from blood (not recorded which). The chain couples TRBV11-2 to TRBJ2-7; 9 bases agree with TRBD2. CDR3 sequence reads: CASTLSGGVYEQYF. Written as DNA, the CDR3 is TGTGCCAGCACCCTTAGCGGGGGTGTCTACGAGCAGTACTTC.